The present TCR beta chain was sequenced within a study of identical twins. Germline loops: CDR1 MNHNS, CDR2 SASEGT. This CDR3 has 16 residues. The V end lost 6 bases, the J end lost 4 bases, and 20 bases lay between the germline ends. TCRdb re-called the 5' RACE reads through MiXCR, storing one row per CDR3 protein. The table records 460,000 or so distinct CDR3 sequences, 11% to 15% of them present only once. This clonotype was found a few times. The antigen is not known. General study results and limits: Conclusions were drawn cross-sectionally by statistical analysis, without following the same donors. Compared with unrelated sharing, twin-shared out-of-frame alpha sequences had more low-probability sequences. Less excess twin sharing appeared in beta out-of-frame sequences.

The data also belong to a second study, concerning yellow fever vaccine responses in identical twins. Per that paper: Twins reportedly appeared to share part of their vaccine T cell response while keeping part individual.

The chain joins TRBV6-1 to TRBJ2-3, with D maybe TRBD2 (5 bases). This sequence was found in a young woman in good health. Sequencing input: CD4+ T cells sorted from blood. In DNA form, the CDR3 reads TGTGCCAGCAGGGACCGTGTCACAGCGAGGGCAGATACGCAGTATTTT. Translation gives CASRDRVTARADTQYF.